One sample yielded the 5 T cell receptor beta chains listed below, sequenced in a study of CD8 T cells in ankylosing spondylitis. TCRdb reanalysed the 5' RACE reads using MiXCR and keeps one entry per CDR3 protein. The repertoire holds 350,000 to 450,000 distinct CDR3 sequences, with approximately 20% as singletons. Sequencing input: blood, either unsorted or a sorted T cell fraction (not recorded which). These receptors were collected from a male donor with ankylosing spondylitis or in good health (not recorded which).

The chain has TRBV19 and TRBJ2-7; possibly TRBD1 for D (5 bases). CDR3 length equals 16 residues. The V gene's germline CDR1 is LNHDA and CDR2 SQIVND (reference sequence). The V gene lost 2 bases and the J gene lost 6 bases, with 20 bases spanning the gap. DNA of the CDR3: TGTGCCAGTAGTATATCCCCACAGGCCACCTGGCTCGAGCAGTACTTC. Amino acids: CASSISPQATWLEQYF.

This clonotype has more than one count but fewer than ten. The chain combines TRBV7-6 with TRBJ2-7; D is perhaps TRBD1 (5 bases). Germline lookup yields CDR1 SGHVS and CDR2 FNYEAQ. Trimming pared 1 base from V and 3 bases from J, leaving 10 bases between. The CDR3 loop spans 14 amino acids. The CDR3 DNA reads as TGTGCCAGCAGCTTAGGGGGCCCCTTCTACGAGCAGTACTTC. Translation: CASSLGGPFYEQYF.

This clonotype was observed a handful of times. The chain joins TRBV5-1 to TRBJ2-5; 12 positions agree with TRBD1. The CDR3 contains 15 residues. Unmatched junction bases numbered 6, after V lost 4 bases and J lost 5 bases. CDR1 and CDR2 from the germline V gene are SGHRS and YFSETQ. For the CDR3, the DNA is TGCGCCAGCAGCCCTGGGACAGGGGGCCTGGAGACCCAGTACTTC. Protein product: CASSPGTGGLETQYF.

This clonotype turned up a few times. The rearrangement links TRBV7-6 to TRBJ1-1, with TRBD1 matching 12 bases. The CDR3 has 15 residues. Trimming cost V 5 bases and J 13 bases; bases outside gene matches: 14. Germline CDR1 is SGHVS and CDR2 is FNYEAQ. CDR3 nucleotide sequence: TGTGCCAGCAGCCCCTCGGGACAGGGGGCGCCGAACGGTTTCTTT. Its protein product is CASSPSGQGAPNGFF.

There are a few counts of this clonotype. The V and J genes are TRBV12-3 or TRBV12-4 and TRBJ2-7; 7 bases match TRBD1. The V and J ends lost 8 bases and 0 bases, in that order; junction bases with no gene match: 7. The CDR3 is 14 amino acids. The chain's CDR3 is CASRDRASSYEQYF. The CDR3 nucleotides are TGTGCCAGCCGCGACAGGGCGAGCTCCTACGAGCAGTACTTC.